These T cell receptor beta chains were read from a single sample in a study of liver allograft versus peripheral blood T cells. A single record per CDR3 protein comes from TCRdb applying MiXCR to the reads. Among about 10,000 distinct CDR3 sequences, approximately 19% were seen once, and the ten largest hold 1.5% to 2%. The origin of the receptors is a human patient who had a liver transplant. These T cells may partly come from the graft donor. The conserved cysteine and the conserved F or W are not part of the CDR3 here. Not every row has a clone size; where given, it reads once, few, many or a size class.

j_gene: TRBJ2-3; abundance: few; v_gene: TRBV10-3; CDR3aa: AISPQGQGRDGADTQY
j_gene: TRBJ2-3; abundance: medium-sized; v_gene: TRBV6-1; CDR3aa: ASSPRGADTQY
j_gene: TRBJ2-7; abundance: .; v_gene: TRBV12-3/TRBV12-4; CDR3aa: ASVGETYEQY
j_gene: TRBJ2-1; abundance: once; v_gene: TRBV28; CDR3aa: ASVERGNEQF
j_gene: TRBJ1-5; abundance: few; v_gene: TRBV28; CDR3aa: ASSLPDSSNQPQH
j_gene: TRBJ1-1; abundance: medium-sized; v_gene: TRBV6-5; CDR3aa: ASSPGTGLVTF
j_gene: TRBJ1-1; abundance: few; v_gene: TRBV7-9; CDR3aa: ASSFHSPSGSGAEAF
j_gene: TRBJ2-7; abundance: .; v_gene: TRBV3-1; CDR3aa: ASSQDTSATYEQY
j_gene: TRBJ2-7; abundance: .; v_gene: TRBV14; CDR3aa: ASSQDPSVNEQY
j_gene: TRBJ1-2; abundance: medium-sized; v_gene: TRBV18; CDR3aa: ASSPDRTLSYGYT
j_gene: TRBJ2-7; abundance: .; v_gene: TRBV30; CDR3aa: AWSKPPRQGHEQY
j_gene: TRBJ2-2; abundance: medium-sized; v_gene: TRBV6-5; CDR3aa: ASSEGAGTGELF
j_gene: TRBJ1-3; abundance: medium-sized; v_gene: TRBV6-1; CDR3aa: ASRDRTGGYTIY
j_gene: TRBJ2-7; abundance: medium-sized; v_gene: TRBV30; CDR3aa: AWSVRGRGPYEQY
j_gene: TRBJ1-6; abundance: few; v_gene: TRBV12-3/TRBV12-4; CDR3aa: ASSLRQGSYNSPLH
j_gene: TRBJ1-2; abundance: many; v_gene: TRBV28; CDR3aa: ASRRNYGYT
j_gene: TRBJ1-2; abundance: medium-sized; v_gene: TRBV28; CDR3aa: ASSLQGYGYT
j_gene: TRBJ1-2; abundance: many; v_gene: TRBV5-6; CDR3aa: ASSFKGQENYGYT
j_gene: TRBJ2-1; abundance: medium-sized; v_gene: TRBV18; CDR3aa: ASSPGQTSYNEQF
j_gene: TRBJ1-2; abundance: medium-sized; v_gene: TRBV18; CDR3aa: ASSPLTLGPLNYGYT
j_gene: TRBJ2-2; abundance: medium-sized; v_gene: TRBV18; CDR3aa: ASSPPLVTGELF
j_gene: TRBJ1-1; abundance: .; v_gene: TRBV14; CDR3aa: ASSREGGSTEAF
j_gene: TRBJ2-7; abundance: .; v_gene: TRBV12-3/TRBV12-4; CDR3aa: ASSLSGTSGYEQY
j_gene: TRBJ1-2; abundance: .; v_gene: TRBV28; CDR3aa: ASSPYGGRVANYGYT
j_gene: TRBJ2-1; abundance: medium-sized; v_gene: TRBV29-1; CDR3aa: SVEEGQISYNEQF
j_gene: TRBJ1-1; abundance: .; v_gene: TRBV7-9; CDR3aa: ASSLDYSFFPEAF
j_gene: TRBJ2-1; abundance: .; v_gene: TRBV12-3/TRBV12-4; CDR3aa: ASSLTSGGNNEQF
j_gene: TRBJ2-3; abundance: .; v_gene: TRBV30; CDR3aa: AWSPGTDTQY
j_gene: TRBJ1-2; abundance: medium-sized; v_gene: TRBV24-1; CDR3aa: ATSDSTGNYGYT
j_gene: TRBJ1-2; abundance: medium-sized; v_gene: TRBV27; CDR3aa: ASSLSGQGYGYT
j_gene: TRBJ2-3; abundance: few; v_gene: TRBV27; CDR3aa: ASSPYGIQSTQY
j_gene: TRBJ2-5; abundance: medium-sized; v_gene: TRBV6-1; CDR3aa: ASSGGPETQY
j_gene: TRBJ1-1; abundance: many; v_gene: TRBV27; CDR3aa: ASRDPGSTKAF
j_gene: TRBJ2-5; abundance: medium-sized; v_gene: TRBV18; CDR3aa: ASSPPGETQY
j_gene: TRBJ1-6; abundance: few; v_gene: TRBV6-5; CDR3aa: ASSGGQGANYNSPLH
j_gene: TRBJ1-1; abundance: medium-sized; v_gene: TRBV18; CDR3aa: ASSPGIIDSTEAF
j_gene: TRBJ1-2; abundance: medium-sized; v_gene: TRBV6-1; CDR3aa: ASSEGPATYGYT
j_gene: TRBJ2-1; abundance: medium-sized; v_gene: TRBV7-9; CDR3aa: ASSPITNDEQF
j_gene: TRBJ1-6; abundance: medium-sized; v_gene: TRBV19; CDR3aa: ASSINRGSPLH
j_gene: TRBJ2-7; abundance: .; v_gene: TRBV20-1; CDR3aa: SAPKAGENEQY
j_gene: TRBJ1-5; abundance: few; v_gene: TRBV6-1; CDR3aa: ASSEDGVQNQPQH
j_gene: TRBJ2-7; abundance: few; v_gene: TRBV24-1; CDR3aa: ATSATGTYEQY
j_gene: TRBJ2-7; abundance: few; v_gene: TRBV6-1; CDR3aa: ASSDLAGAAYEQY
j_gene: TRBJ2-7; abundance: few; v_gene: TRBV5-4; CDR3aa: ASSRGGQSSYEQY
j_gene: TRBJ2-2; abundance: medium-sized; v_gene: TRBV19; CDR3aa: ASSRQGAYTGELF